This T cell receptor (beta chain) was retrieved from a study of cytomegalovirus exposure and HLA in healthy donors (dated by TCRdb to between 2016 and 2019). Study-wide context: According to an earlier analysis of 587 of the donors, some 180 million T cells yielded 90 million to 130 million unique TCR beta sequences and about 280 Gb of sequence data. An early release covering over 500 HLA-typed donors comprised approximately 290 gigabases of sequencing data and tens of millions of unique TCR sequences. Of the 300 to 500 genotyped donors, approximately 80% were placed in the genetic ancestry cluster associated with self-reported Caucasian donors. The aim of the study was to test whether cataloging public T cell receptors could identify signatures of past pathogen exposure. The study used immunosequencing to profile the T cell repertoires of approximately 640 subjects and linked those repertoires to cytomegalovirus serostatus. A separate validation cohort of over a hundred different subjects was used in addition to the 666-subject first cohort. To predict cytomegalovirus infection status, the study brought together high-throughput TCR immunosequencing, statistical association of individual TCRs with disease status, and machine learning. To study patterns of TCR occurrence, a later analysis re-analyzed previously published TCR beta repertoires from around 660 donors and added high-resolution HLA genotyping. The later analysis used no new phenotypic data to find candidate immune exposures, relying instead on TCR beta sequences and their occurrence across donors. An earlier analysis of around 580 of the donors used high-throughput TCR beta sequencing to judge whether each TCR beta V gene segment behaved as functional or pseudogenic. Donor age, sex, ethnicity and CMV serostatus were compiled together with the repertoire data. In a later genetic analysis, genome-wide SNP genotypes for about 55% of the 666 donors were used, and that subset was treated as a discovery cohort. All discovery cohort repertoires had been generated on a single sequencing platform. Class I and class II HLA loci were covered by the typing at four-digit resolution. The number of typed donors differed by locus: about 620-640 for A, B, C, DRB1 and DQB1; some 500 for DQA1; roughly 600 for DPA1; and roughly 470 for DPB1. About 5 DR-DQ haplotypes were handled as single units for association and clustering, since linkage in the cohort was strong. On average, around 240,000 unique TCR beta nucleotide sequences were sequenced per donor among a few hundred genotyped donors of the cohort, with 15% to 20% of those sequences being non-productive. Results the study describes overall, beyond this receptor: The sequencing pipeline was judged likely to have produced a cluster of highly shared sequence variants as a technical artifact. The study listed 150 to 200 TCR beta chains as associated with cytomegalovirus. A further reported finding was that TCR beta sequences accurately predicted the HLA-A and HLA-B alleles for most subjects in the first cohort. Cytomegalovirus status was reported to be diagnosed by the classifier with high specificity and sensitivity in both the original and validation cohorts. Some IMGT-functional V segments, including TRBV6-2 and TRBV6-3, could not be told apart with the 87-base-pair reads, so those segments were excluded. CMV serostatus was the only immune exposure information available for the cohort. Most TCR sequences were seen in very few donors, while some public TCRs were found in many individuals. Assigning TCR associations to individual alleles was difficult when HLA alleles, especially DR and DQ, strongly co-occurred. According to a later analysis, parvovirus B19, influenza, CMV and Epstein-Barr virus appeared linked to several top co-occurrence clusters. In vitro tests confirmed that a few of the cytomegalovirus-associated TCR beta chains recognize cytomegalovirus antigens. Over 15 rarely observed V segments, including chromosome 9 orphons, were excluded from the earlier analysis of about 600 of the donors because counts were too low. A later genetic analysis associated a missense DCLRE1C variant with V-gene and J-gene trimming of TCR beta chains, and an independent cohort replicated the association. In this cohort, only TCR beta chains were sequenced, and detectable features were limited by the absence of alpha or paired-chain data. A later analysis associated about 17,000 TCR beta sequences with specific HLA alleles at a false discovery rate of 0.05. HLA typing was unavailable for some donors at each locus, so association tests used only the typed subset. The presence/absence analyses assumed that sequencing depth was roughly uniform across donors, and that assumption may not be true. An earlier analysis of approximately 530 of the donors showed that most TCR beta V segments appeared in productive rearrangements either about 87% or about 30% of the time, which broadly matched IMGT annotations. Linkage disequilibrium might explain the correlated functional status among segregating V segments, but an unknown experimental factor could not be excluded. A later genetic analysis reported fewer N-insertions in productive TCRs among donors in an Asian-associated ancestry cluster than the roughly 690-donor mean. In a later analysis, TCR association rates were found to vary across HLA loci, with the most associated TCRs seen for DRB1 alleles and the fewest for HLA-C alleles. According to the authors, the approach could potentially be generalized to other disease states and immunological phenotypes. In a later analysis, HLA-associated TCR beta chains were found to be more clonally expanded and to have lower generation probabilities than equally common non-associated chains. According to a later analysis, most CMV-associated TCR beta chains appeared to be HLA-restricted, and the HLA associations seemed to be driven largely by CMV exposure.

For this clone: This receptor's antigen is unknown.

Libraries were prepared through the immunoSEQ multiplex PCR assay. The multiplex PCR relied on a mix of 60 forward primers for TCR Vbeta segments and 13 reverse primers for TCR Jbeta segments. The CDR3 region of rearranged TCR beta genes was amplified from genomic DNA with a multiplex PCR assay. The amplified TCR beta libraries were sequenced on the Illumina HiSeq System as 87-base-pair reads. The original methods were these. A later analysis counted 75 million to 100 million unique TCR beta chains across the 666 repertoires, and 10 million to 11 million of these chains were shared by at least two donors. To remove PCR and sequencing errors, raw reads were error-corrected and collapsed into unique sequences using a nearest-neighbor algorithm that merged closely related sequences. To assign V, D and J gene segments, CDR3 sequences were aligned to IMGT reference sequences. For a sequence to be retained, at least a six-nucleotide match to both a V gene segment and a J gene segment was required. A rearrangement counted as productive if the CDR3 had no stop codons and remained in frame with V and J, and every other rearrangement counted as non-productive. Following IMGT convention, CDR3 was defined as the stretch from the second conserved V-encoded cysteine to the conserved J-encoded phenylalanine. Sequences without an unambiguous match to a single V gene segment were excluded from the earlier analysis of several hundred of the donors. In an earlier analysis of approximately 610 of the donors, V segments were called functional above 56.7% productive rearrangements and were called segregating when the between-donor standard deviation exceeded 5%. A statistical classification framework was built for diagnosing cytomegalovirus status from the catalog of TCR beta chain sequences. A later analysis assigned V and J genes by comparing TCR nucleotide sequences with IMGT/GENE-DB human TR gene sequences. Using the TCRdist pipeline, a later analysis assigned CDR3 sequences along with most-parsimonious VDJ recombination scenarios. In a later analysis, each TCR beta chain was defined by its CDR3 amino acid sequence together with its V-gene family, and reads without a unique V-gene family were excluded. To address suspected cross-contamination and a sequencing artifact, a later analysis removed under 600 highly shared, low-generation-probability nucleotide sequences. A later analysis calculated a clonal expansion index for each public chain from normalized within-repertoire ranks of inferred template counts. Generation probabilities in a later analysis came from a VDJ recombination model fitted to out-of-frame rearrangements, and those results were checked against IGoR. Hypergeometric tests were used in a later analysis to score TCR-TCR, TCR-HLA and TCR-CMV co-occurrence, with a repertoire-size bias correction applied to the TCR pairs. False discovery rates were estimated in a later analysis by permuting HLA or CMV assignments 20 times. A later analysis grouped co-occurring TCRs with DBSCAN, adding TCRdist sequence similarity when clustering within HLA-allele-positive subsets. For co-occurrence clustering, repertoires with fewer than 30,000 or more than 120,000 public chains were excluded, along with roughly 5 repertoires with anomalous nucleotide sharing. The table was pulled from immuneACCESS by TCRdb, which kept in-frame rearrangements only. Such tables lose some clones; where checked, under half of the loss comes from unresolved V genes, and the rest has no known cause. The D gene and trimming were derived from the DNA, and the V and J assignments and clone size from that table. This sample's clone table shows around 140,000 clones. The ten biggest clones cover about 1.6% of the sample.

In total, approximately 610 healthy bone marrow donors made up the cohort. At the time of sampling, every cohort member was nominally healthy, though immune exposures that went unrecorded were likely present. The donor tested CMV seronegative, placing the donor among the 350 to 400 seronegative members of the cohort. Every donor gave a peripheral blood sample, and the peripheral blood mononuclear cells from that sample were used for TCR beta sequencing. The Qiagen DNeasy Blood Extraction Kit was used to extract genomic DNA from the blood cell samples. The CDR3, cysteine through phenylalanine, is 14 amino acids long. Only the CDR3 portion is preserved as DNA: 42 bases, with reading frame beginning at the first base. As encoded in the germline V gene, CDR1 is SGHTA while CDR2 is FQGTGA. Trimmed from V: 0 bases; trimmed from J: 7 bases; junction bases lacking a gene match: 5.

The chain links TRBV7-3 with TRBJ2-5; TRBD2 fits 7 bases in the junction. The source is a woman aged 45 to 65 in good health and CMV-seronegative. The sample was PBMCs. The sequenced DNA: TGTGCCAGCAGCTTAACGGGAGGGGAAGCGACCCAGTACTTC. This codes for CASSLTGGEATQYF.